What follows are 14 T cell receptor beta chains derived from one specimen sequenced in a study of blood T cell repertoires in COVID-19. Sequenced by immunoSEQ multiplex PCR; TCRdb stores in-frame clones only, minus some. The data show about 270,000 clones, roughly 83% seen once. Sequencing was carried out using peripheral blood. These receptors all come from an elderly woman with COVID-19, enrolled during active disease.

In this sample, this clone turned up once. CDR3 sequence: CATGSGGWFF. Written as DNA, the CDR3 is TGTGCCACCGGCAGCGGGGGGTGGTTCTTC. The J gene is TRBJ2-1, the V gene TRBV7-9; TRBD2 matches at 9 bases. CDR3 length: 10 amino acids. Germline V lookup: CDR1 SEHNR, CDR2 FQNEAQ (reference sequence). V trimming: 10 bases; J trimming: 15 bases; junction bases outside the gene matches: 7.

V is TRBV30 and J is TRBJ2-7; the D gene is possibly TRBD1 (5 bases). Trimming left V 4 bases short and J 3 bases short, with 13 bases between. The CDR3 loop spans 13 amino acids. From germline, CDR1 is GTSNPN and CDR2 SVGIG (reference sequence). For the CDR3, the DNA is TGTGCCTGGATTTCGTATCAGGGCTACGAGCAGTACTTC. This gives the protein CAWISYQGYEQYF.

The chain links TRBV15 to TRBJ1-3; possible D gene TRBD1, 6 bases. V was shortened by 0 bases and J by 0 bases, with 12 bases between the two germline ends. This CDR3 region has 17 residues. CDR1 and CDR2 from the germline V gene are LNHNV and YYDKDF (reference sequence). The CDR3 nucleotides are TGTGCCACCAGCAGAGACCCGGTGGGGGCCTCTGGAAACACCATATATTTT. Translation gives CATSRDPVGASGNTIYF.

This chain connects TRBV19 to TRBJ1-6; D gene unclear. This CDR3 comprises 14 residues. Germline V lookup: CDR1 LNHDA, CDR2 SQIVND (reference sequence). The ends were cut back, 3 bases at V and 9 bases at J, with 12 bases in the middle. The CDR3 nucleotides are TGTGCCAGTAGTATTGCAGTTGATGGTTCACCCCTCCACTTT. Translation: CASSIAVDGSPLHF.

J is TRBJ2-2 and V is TRBV7-2; 7 bases are shared with TRBD1. The germline V gene has CDR1 SGHTA and CDR2 FQGNSA. The CDR3 has 15 amino acids. V was pared by 5 bases and J by 1 base, with 4 bases of the junction left unmatched. CDR3 DNA: TGTGCCAGCAGCAAATGGACAGGGAACACCGGGGAGCTGTTTTTT. Its protein is CASSKWTGNTGELFF.

This chain joins TRBV7-9 and TRBJ1-2; 7 bases agree with TRBD1. CDR1 is SEHNR and CDR2 is FQNEAQ in the germline V gene (reference sequence). V gave up 5 bases and J gave up 0 bases; unmatched junction bases: 12. The length of the CDR3 is 17 residues. In DNA, the CDR3 is TGTGCCAGCAGCCCTCAACCAGGACAGGCCACTAACTATGGCTACACCTTC. This codes for CASSPQPGQATNYGYTF.

J is TRBJ1-1 and V is TRBV19; D possibly corresponds to TRBD1 (5 bases). The CDR3 runs 12 residues. With 3 bases removed from V and 10 bases from J, the gap between germline ends came to 12 bases. Germline CDR1 is LNHDA and CDR2 is SQIVND (reference sequence). CDR3 bases: TGTGCCAGTAGTATCCTTACGGGGGGAGCTTTCTTT. This codes for CASSILTGGAFF. Full variable domain (remainder filled in from reference TRBV19 and TRBJ1-1): DGGITQSPKYLFRKEGQNVTLSCEQNLNHDAMYWYRQDPGQGLRLIYYSQIVNDFQKGDIAEGYSVSREKKESFPLTVTSAQKNPTAFYLCASSILTGGAFFGQGTRLTVV.

The chain employs TRBV7-9 and TRBJ2-7; 7 nucleotides align to TRBD1. The CDR3 consists of 14 residues. CDR1 and CDR2 (germline): SEHNR, FQNEAQ (reference sequence). V shed 4 bases, J shed 0 bases, and the junction held 3 bases outside the gene matches. DNA for the CDR3: TGTGCCAGCAGCTCGACAGGGAGCTCCTACGAGCAGTACTTC. This codes for CASSSTGSSYEQYF.

The rearrangement uses TRBV7-2 and TRBJ2-1, with 7 bases aligning to TRBD2. Losses at the gene ends were 3 bases for V and 0 bases for J; bases not matched to a gene: 2. The CDR3 is 15 amino acids. Germline V gene lookup returns CDR1 SGHTA and CDR2 FQGNSA. The CDR3 reads CASSFGGSSYNEQFF. CDR3 coding DNA: TGTGCCAGCAGCTTCGGGGGGAGCTCCTACAATGAGCAGTTCTTC. The full variable domain, in which reference TRBV7-2 and TRBJ2-1 provide the parts outside the CDR3, is GAGVSQSPSNKVTEKGKDVELRCDPISGHTALYWYRQSLGQGLEFLIYFQGNSAPDKSGLPSDRFSAERTGGSVSTLTIQRTQQEDSAVYLCASSFGGSSYNEQFFGPGTRLTVL.

The J gene is TRBJ1-5, the V gene TRBV27, with a tentative D call TRBD1 (6 bases). Germline values: CDR1 MNHEY, CDR2 SMNVEV (reference sequence). V shed 2 bases and J shed 5 bases, with 10 bases lying between them. CDR3 length equals 14 residues. CDR3 residues: CASSLEGQYQPQHF. CDR3 sequence (DNA): TGTGCCAGCAGTTTAGAGGGACAATATCAGCCCCAGCATTTT.

V and J are TRBV10-3 and TRBJ1-6; D gene unclear. V was clipped by 3 bases and J by 6 bases, with 6 bases between them. CDR3 length equals 13 residues. Germline V lookup: CDR1 ENHRY, CDR2 SYGVKD. CDR3 in amino acids: CAISDPFNSPLHF. The CDR3 bases are TGTGCCATCAGTGACCCCTTTAATTCACCCCTCCACTTT.

The V gene is TRBV6-5, the J gene TRBJ2-7, with D perhaps matching TRBD1 or TRBD2 (5 bases each). CDR3 length: 14 residues. Germline CDR1 reads MNHEY; CDR2 reads SVGAGI. V was clipped by 4 bases and J by 1 base, with 11 bases between them. CDR3 amino acids: CASSSSGPSYEQYF. The CDR3 coding sequence is TGTGCCAGCAGTTCCTCGGGGCCGTCCTACGAGCAGTACTTC.

This clone was recorded once. V is TRBV10-1 and J is TRBJ1-1; no firm D call. V was pared by 7 bases and J by 11 bases, with 17 bases between. Germline lookup yields CDR1 WNHNN and CDR2 SYGVQD (reference sequence). CDR3 length: 12 residues. For the CDR3, the DNA is TGCGCCAGCACCTCAAAGGGAGTGGGCGCTTTCTTT. Translating gives CASTSKGVGAFF.

The chain links TRBV7-9 to TRBJ2-3; possibly TRBD2 for D (5 bases). The CDR3 has 14 amino acids. V was cut by 5 bases and J by 3 bases, with 12 bases left in between. Per the germline V gene, CDR1 is SEHNR and CDR2 is FQNEAQ (reference sequence). CDR3 amino acids: CASSTRTGTDTQYF. CDR3 nucleotides: TGTGCCAGCAGCACTCGGACGGGAACAGATACGCAGTATTTT.